The clone carrying this TCR beta chain is labeled medium-sized. This sample was taken from a study of glioma-infiltrating T cells. The V and J ends lost 4 bases and 7 bases, in that order; junction bases with no gene match: 17. From germline, CDR1 is LGHDT and CDR2 YNNKEL (reference sequence). The CDR3 spans 19 residues. The iRepertoire nested amplicon-rescue multiplex PCR amplified TCR alpha and beta CDR3s from RNA. TCRdb re-derived calls from the multiplex PCR reads in MiXCR, one entry per CDR3 protein. The sample gives a few thousand distinct CDR3 sequences, about two fifths of which show up once; 48% is in the top ten.

The chain carries TRBV3-1 and TRBJ2-1; 12 nucleotides line up with TRBD2. The sample consisted of glioma tissue, nonneoplastic brain tissue, or PBMCs (not recorded which). This clonotype was sampled from a human donor with low-grade glioma or glioblastoma, undergoing nonglioma brain surgery, or in good health (not recorded which). This CDR3 is CASSLSGGLAGGRLNEQFF. DNA for the CDR3: TGTGCCAGCAGCCTTTCGGGGGGGCTAGCGGGAGGGCGGTTGAATGAGCAGTTCTTC.